This T cell receptor beta chain was observed in a study of T cells in tumors after PD-1 blockade. Clones were sequenced by immunoSEQ multiplex PCR, and TCRdb holds only the in-frame ones, with some missing. The sample shows around 25,000 clones, nearly 85% of them seen only once. To note about this clone: The germline gene is not matched at one end of the junction; a read error may be the cause.

The clonotype comes from a human donor with basal cell carcinoma. The sample consisted of PBMCs, taken after anti-PD-1 treatment.

This chain's CDR3 is CASSFGGNAEAFF. In DNA form, the CDR3 reads TGTGCCAGCAGTTTTGGTGGGAACGCTGAAGCTTTCTTT. The chain links TRBV27 to TRBJ1-1; no reliable D call. This CDR3 is 13 amino acids long. Germline V gene lookup returns CDR1 MNHEY and CDR2 SMNVEV (reference sequence).